This T cell receptor beta chain came from a study of blood T cell repertoires in COVID-19. Background on the study: Material from acute and convalescent COVID-19 was sourced from the United States, Italy and Spain. From T cells, B-cell-depleted T cells, or PBMCs came the material, which was cDNA or gDNA.

Original data processing: Counts of nucleated cells, estimated from reference gene primer amplification, were obtained. Libraries were prepared by immunoSEQ multiplex PCR; TCRdb keeps only in-frame clonotypes and omits some of them. V, J and clone size are those of that table, while D and trimming were read from the DNA. The data show 80,000 to 95,000 clones, 70% to 85% seen once. The CDR3 is 14 amino acids. Germline V gene lookup returns CDR1 SNHLY and CDR2 FYNNEI. V lost 8 bases, J lost 6 bases, and 19 bases lay in between. The sequence came from a woman between 45 and 60 years old with acute or convalescent COVID-19. The V and J genes are TRBV2 and TRBJ1-2; D gene uncertain. The sequencing sample was made of peripheral blood. The CDR3 here is CASGDPGNQNGYTF. DNA of the CDR3: TGTGCCAGCGGCGACCCCGGGAACCAAAATGGCTACACCTTC.